Presented here are 26 T cell receptor beta chains from one specimen sequenced in a study of blood T cells in healthy people across ages. Alongside a J-beta primer mix, a sample-barcoded 5' primer served in a second PCR lasting 7 to 11 cycles. TCRdb independently ran MiXCR on the 5' RACE reads; one entry per CDR3 protein. This table holds 500,000 to 700,000 distinct CDR3 sequences, approximately 30% found once. The sample comprised blood. These receptors all come from a woman of 80 years or more in good health.

The gene calls are TRBV4-2 and TRBJ2-2, with TRBD2 matching over 12 bases. The CDR3 contains 16 residues. Looked up from germline, CDR1 is LGHNA and CDR2 is YNFKEQ. After removal of 1 base from V and 7 bases from J, the junction contained 4 bases not matched to a gene. The CDR3: CASSQVLAGGNGELFF. CDR3 DNA sequence: TGTGCCAGCAGCCAAGTACTAGCGGGGGGTAACGGGGAGCTGTTTTTT.

V gene TRBV5-5 combines with J gene TRBJ1-2, with 7 bases that match TRBD1. The V segment lost 4 bases and the J segment 2 bases; nucleotides outside the gene matches: 8. This CDR3 is built from 15 residues. The germline V gene has CDR1 SGHKS and CDR2 YYEKEE (reference sequence). Here the CDR3 reads CASSEPTGTNYGYTF. The CDR3 region has the DNA TGTGCCAGCAGCGAACCGACAGGGACCAACTATGGCTACACCTTC.

This clonotype was picked up many times. This chain connects TRBV9 to TRBJ2-3; weak D call: TRBD1 (6 bases). The CDR3 covers 16 residues. V gave up 2 bases and J gave up 0 bases, with 13 bases separating them. Germline V gene sequence: CDR1 SGDLS, CDR2 YYNGEE. In DNA, the CDR3 is TGTGCCAGCAGCGTTCGACAGGATGCTAGCACAGATACGCAGTATTTT. The encoded protein is CASSVRQDASTDTQYF.

The table lists this clonotype with a few counts. At one of its ends the junction is not consistent with the germline gene, which may arise from a read error. The genes are TRBV12-3 or TRBV12-4 and TRBJ2-3; 9 positions match TRBD2. This CDR3 comprises 18 residues. Written as DNA, the CDR3 is TGTACCAGCAGTTTCGGGGGTGGCATAGCGGGGGCGGGAGATACGCAGTATTTT. It codes for CTSSFGGGIAGAGDTQYF.

This clonotype was found many times. The rearrangement links TRBV6-5 to TRBJ2-5, with D possibly called TRBD1 or TRBD2 (5 bases each). Per germline, CDR1 MNHEY and CDR2 SVGAGI. This CDR3 comprises 16 residues. V was shortened by 6 bases and J by 5 bases, with 22 bases between the two germline ends. CDR3 protein: CASRRLSAGWGETQYF. CDR3 sequence (DNA): TGTGCCAGCAGACGACTGAGCGCCGGCTGGGGGGAGACCCAGTACTTC.

This clonotype has a handful of counts. The chain combines TRBV5-5 with TRBJ2-5; D may be TRBD1 or TRBD2 (5 bases each). Per germline, CDR1 SGHKS and CDR2 YYEKEE (reference sequence). Trimming shortened V by 0 bases and J by 11 bases, and 14 bases separated the two germline ends. The CDR3 runs 13 residues. In DNA form, the CDR3 reads TGTGCCAGCAGCTTGGTGTGGGGGAATGAGCAGTACTTC. Its translation is CASSLVWGNEQYF.

About this clonotype itself: Being one base from a much bigger clone, this may be a read error. The V call is TRBV4-1, the J call TRBJ2-1; TRBD1 or TRBD2 may be the D gene (5 bases each). The J call is in doubt because the DNA end fits TRBJ2-7 better. This CDR3 has 16 residues. CDR1 is MGHRA, CDR2 YSYEKL, per germline. CDR3 in DNA: TGCGCCAGCAGCCAGCCCGGGACCAGGCGGTCAAATGAGCAGTACTTC. It codes for CASSQPGTRRSNEQYF.

This clonotype came up many times. The chain carries TRBV6-1 and TRBJ2-5; 8 bases are shared with TRBD2. Germline V gene sequence: CDR1 MNHNS, CDR2 SASEGT. The CDR3 extends over 14 amino acids. Trimming took 2 bases from V and 3 from J; bases not matched to a gene: 2. CDR3 residues: CASSELAGKETQYF. The CDR3 DNA reads TGTGCCAGCAGTGAACTAGCGGGTAAAGAGACCCAGTACTTC.

The chain links TRBV7-2 to TRBJ2-7; D may be TRBD1 (5 bases). The CDR3 consists of 15 residues. Germline V gene sequence: CDR1 SGHTA, CDR2 FQGNSA. V lost 5 bases, J lost 7 bases, and 21 bases lay in between. The CDR3 bases are TGTGCCAGCAGCAGCTGGACATCCCCCTACAATGAGCAGTACTTC. Its translation: CASSSWTSPYNEQYF.

For this clonotype: This could be a read error, since a much larger clone is one nucleotide away. The chain combines TRBV12-3 or TRBV12-4 with TRBJ2-3, with 7 bases identical to TRBD1. The CDR3 extends over 15 amino acids. CDR3 nucleotide sequence: TGTGCCACCACGACGGATTTGCTGCGGACAGGTACGCAGTATTTT. Encoded protein: CATTTDLLRTGTQYF.

The chain couples TRBV7-8 to TRBJ1-5, with TRBD1 identical over 7 bases. The CDR3 runs to 15 residues. Germline V gene data show CDR1 as SGHVS and CDR2 as FQNEAQ. V lost 5 bases and J lost 5; bases outside the gene matches: 9. CDR3 residues: CASSQGGRPDQPQHF. The CDR3 region has the DNA TGTGCCAGCAGCCAGGGGGGGCGGCCTGATCAGCCCCAGCATTTT. The whole variable domain, remainder taken from reference TRBV7-8 and TRBJ1-5, is GAGVSQSPRYKVAKRGQDVALRCDPISGHVSLFWYQQALGQGPEFLTYFQNEAQLDKSGLPSDRFFAERPEGSVSTLKIQRTQQEDSAVYLCASSQGGRPDQPQHFGDGTRLSIL.

This clonotype showed up many times. A much bigger clone sits one base away, suggesting this may be a read error. This chain links TRBV27 with TRBJ2-7; no definite D call. This CDR3 is 14 amino acids long. Trimming took 4 bases from V and 7 from J, leaving 17 bases between them. Germline values: CDR1 MNHEY, CDR2 SMNVEV (reference sequence). The CDR3 region is CASSSSASYNEQYF. The DNA for the CDR3 is TGTGCCAGCAGTTCCTCGGCGAGCTACAATGAGCAGTACTTC.

The chain is built from TRBV29-1 and TRBJ2-7; possible D gene TRBD1, 7 bases. V lost 4 bases and J 3 bases, leaving 16 bases between the germline ends. Germline values: CDR1 SQVTM, CDR2 ANQGSEA. The CDR3 extends over 14 amino acids. In DNA form, the CDR3 reads TGCAGCGTTGCGGGCCTCAGGGGGGTCTACGAGCAGTACTTC. This gives the protein CSVAGLRGVYEQYF.

The chain has TRBV7-2 and TRBJ2-4; 11 bases line up with TRBD1. The junction had 9 bases not matched to a gene; V was cut back by 0 bases and J by 2 bases. Germline V lookup: CDR1 SGHTA, CDR2 FQGNSA. This CDR3 contains 19 residues. The CDR3: CASSLAGGTGGFSKNIQYF. CDR3 DNA: TGTGCCAGCAGCTTAGCGGGGGGGACAGGGGGTTTTTCCAAAAACATTCAGTACTTC. The variable domain in full, with the rest retrieved from reference TRBV7-2 and TRBJ2-4, is GAGVSQSPSNKVTEKGKDVELRCDPISGHTALYWYRQSLGQGLEFLIYFQGNSAPDKSGLPSDRFSAERTGGSVSTLTIQRTQQEDSAVYLCASSLAGGTGGFSKNIQYFGAGTRLSVL.

This clonotype was counted at least ten times. V is TRBV5-6 and J is TRBJ2-7; TRBD2 matches 7 bases. Germline loops: CDR1 SGHDT, CDR2 YYEEEE. V lost 1 base to trimming and J lost 3 bases; unmatched junction nucleotides: 10. This CDR3 is 16 amino acids long. As DNA, the CDR3 is TGTGCCAGCAGCTTGACTTCTGGACTAGATCTCTACGAGCAGTACTTC. Residues: CASSLTSGLDLYEQYF.

In its sample, this clonotype was seen many times. The gene calls are TRBV6-2 or TRBV6-3 and TRBJ2-1; 8 nucleotides line up with TRBD2. The germline V gene encodes CDR1 MNHEY and CDR2 SVGEGT. The CDR3 has 18 residues. V shed 5 bases and J 0 bases; nucleotides not matched to a gene: 12. The chain's CDR3 is CASSPQAGALSSYNEQFF. CDR3 sequence (DNA): TGTGCCAGCAGTCCACAAGCGGGGGCTCTTAGCTCCTACAATGAGCAGTTCTTC.

The chain carries TRBV12-3 or TRBV12-4 and TRBJ2-7; 7 bases are shared with TRBD2. V was pared by 6 bases and J by 3 bases, with 11 bases of the junction left unmatched. The CDR3 loop spans 15 amino acids. The CDR3 spells CASSPTGGGFYEQYF. The CDR3 DNA reads TGTGCCAGCAGCCCTACGGGGGGAGGATTCTACGAGCAGTACTTC.

This clonotype was observed a few times. The gene calls are TRBV5-8 and TRBJ1-5, with 7 bases identical to TRBD1. Germline V CDR1 and CDR2: SGHTS, YDEGEE. The CDR3 is 13 residues long. Trimming took 4 bases from V and 4 from J; bases not matched to a gene: 2. The CDR3 bases are TGTGCCAGCAGCGGGGGACAGAATCAGCCCCAGCATTTT. Amino acids: CASSGGQNQPQHF.

This clonotype turned up a few times. V usage is TRBV6-1 and J usage is TRBJ2-1; tentative D call: TRBD2 (6 bases). Trimming took off 7 bases at V and 6 bases at J, with 10 bases between the two ends. The CDR3 has 12 amino acids. CDR1 is MNHNS, CDR2 SASEGT, per germline. DNA for the CDR3: TGTGCCAGCACGTGGGGAGGCAATGAGCAGTTCTTC. Protein sequence: CASTWGGNEQFF.

The V call is TRBV28, the J call TRBJ2-2; a weak D match, TRBD1 (6 bases). The germline V and J ends were trimmed by 2 bases and 3 bases, with 7 bases remaining between them. This CDR3 is 14 amino acids long. Germline V gene sequence: CDR1 MDHEN, CDR2 SYDVKM. The chain's CDR3 is CASSLRGYTGELFF. The CDR3 bases are TGTGCCAGCAGTTTAAGGGGGTACACCGGGGAGCTGTTTTTT.

This clonotype occurred many times. The V and J genes are TRBV7-2 and TRBJ2-7; TRBD2 might be the D (7 bases). V lost 7 bases, J lost 2 bases, and 12 bases lay in between. CDR3 length: 13 residues. Germline V gene data show CDR1 as SGHTA and CDR2 as FQGNSA. CDR3 amino acids: CASTRGGAYEQYF. The CDR3 DNA reads as TGTGCCAGCACCAGAGGGGGGGCCTACGAGCAGTACTTC.

This clonotype has at least ten counts. The chain has TRBV7-8 and TRBJ2-7; the D gene is possibly TRBD2 (6 bases). Per the germline V gene, CDR1 is SGHVS and CDR2 is FQNEAQ. The CDR3 extends over 12 amino acids. V shed 5 bases and J shed 7 bases, with 12 bases lying between them. The CDR3 DNA reads TGTGCCAGCAGCCAGGGAGGTTGGGAGCAGTACTTC. Translating gives CASSQGGWEQYF.

J is TRBJ2-1 and V is TRBV6-5; D may match TRBD1 or TRBD2 (5 bases each). With 4 bases removed from V and 0 bases from J, the gap between germline ends came to 13 bases. This CDR3 has 16 amino acids. The germline V gene encodes CDR1 MNHEY and CDR2 SVGAGI. CDR3 in DNA: TGTGCCAGCAGTTTCGGGACGATCAGCTCCTACAATGAGCAGTTCTTC. This codes for CASSFGTISSYNEQFF.

In its sample, this clonotype was seen a few times. This chain connects TRBV2 to TRBJ2-5, with a tentative D call TRBD2 (6 bases). CDR3 size: 11 residues. V dropped 11 bases and J dropped 13 bases, with 20 bases sitting between them. The germline CDR1 and CDR2 sequences are SNHLY and FYNNEI. In DNA, the CDR3 is TGTGCCTCGCAAGGGCGGGGCCGGGGGTACTTC. It is translated as CASQGRGRGYF.

This clonotype was seen a handful of times. A much more abundant neighbour one base away suggests this may be a read error. This chain links TRBV5-1 with TRBJ1-2, with 10 positions matching TRBD1. The CDR3 covers 13 residues. The J segment lost 12 bases and the V segment lost 4 bases, leaving 9 bases of the junction unmatched. Germline values: CDR1 SGHRS, CDR2 YFSETQ. This CDR3 is CASSPGTGAGHTF. CDR3 DNA sequence: TGCGCCAGCAGCCCCGGGACAGGGGCCGGCCACACCTTC.

Details on this clonotype: A read error may explain this, as a much larger clone is one base away. The chain employs TRBV25-1 and TRBJ2-5, with TRBD2 as a possible D gene (6 bases). V lost 8 bases and J lost 7, with 8 bases in between. CDR3 length: 10 amino acids. Germline CDR1 MGHDK, CDR2 SYGVNS. The CDR3 loop reads CASGGVTQYF. The CDR3 DNA is TGTGCCAGCGGAGGGGTGACCCAGTACTTC.